The rows below give T cell receptor beta chains drawn from one sample of a study of blood T cell repertoires in COVID-19. The table came from immunoSEQ multiplex PCR; TCRdb's copy has only in-frame clones and leaves some out. Here the sample spans around 70,000 clones, around 93% being singletons. Sample: peripheral blood. Receptors originate from a woman in her fifties or sixties with active COVID-19. Each CDR3 is given with its conserved first and last residue. Fields, in order: CDR3 protein, CDR3 DNA, V gene, J gene, clone size, D gene. The D gene is left open where the match is weak. Only some rows state a clone size, as once, few, many or a class for expanded clones.

CDR3aa: CASSLRQGQYTEAFF
CDR3nt: TGTGCCAGCAGTTTGAGACAGGGACAGTACACTGAAGCTTTCTTT
v_gene: TRBV28
j_gene: TRBJ1-1
abundance: NA
d_gene: TRBD1

CDR3aa: CASSLVAGGGELFF
CDR3nt: TGCGCCAGCAGCTTGGTGGCGGGCGGAGGGGAGCTGTTTTTT
v_gene: TRBV5-1
j_gene: TRBJ2-2
abundance: NA
d_gene: NA

CDR3aa: CASSLAGGLGSYNSPLHF
CDR3nt: TGCGCCAGCAGCTTGGCCGGGGGGCTGGGCTCCTATAATTCACCCCTCCACTTT
v_gene: TRBV5-1
j_gene: TRBJ1-6
abundance: NA
d_gene: NA

CDR3aa: CATRAGAILYNEQFF
CDR3nt: TGTGCCACTCGTGCGGGAGCAATACTCTACAATGAGCAGTTCTTC
v_gene: TRBV15
j_gene: TRBJ2-1
abundance: once
d_gene: TRBD2

CDR3aa: CASSSNQGASGELFF
CDR3nt: TGCGCCAGCAGCTCCAACCAGGGGGCCTCCGGGGAGCTGTTTTTT
v_gene: TRBV5-1
j_gene: TRBJ2-2
abundance: once
d_gene: TRBD1

CDR3aa: CASSQQGGSYNEQFF
CDR3nt: TGCGCCAGCAGCCAACAGGGAGGCTCCTACAATGAGCAGTTCTTC
v_gene: TRBV4-1
j_gene: TRBJ2-1
abundance: NA
d_gene: NA

CDR3aa: CASSEETGSYNEQFF
CDR3nt: TGTGCCAGCAGTGAAGAGACAGGCTCCTACAATGAGCAGTTCTTC
v_gene: TRBV2
j_gene: TRBJ2-1
abundance: NA
d_gene: NA

CDR3aa: CASSGTGLGFEQFF
CDR3nt: TGTGCCAGCAGCGGAACGGGACTAGGTTTTGAGCAGTTCTTC
v_gene: TRBV7-9
j_gene: TRBJ2-1
abundance: NA
d_gene: TRBD2

CDR3aa: CASSLVSRDQPQHF
CDR3nt: TGTGCCAGCAGTTTAGTTTCCAGGGATCAGCCCCAGCATTTT
v_gene: TRBV28
j_gene: TRBJ1-5
abundance: NA
d_gene: NA

CDR3aa: CASSPGTGAADTQYF
CDR3nt: TGTGCCAGCTCCCCTGGGACAGGGGCGGCAGATACGCAGTATTTT
v_gene: TRBV18
j_gene: TRBJ2-3
abundance: NA
d_gene: TRBD1

CDR3aa: CASSEQGMNTEAFF
CDR3nt: TGTGCCAGCAGTGAACAGGGCATGAACACTGAAGCTTTCTTT
v_gene: TRBV2
j_gene: TRBJ1-1
abundance: NA
d_gene: NA

CDR3aa: CASSLALGDTGELFF
CDR3nt: TGTGCCAGCAGCTTAGCGCTGGGCGACACCGGGGAGCTGTTTTTT
v_gene: TRBV7-6
j_gene: TRBJ2-2
abundance: once
d_gene: NA

CDR3aa: CASSRTGSFSLLHF
CDR3nt: TGTGCCAGCAGCCGCACAGGGAGTTTTTCACTCCTCCACTTT
v_gene: TRBV5-6
j_gene: TRBJ1-6
abundance: NA
d_gene: NA

CDR3aa: CASSYSTGGSYEQYF
CDR3nt: TGTGCCAGCAGTTACTCGACAGGGGGGTCCTACGAGCAGTACTTC
v_gene: TRBV6-5
j_gene: TRBJ2-7
abundance: NA
d_gene: TRBD1

CDR3aa: CASSLGAPNTEAFF
CDR3nt: TGTGCCAGCAGTTTGGGGGCCCCGAACACTGAAGCTTTCTTT
v_gene: TRBV28
j_gene: TRBJ1-1
abundance: few
d_gene: NA

CDR3aa: CASSWGRGETQYF
CDR3nt: TGTGCCAGTAGTTGGGGGCGCGGGGAGACCCAGTACTTC
v_gene: TRBV19
j_gene: TRBJ2-5
abundance: NA
d_gene: NA

CDR3aa: CAGKLATNEKLFF
CDR3nt: TGTGCCGGCAAACTTGCAACTAATGAAAAACTGTTTTTT
v_gene: TRBV6-4
j_gene: TRBJ1-4
abundance: NA
d_gene: NA

CDR3aa: CASSSQGADTQYF
CDR3nt: TGTGCCAGTAGTTCACAGGGGGCAGATACGCAGTATTTT
v_gene: TRBV19
j_gene: TRBJ2-3
abundance: NA
d_gene: TRBD1

CDR3aa: CASSPRRQDYGYTF
CDR3nt: TGTGCCAGCAGCCCCCGACGGCAGGACTATGGCTACACCTTC
v_gene: TRBV13
j_gene: TRBJ1-2
abundance: NA
d_gene: NA

CDR3aa: CASSQDSLGPGEQYF
CDR3nt: TGTGCCAGCAGCCAAGACAGTTTGGGCCCCGGTGAGCAGTACTTC
v_gene: TRBV3-1/TRBV3-2
j_gene: TRBJ2-7
abundance: few
d_gene: NA

CDR3aa: CASSAPGLSGYNEQFF
CDR3nt: TGTGCCAGCAGTGCCCCGGGCCTCAGCGGTTACAATGAGCAGTTCTTC
v_gene: TRBV25-1
j_gene: TRBJ2-1
abundance: NA
d_gene: NA

CDR3aa: CAIRREALPYEQYF
CDR3nt: TGTGCCATCAGACGGGAGGCTCTCCCCTACGAGCAGTACTTC
v_gene: TRBV10-3
j_gene: TRBJ2-7
abundance: NA
d_gene: TRBD2

CDR3aa: CASSPESASNSPLHF
CDR3nt: TGTGCCAGCAGCCCCGAGTCCGCATCTAATTCACCCCTCCACTTT
v_gene: TRBV2
j_gene: TRBJ1-6
abundance: once
d_gene: NA

CDR3aa: CAMRSKIDNEQFF
CDR3nt: TGTGCCATGCGCTCCAAAATAGACAATGAGCAGTTCTTC
v_gene: TRBV6-5
j_gene: TRBJ2-1
abundance: NA
d_gene: NA

CDR3aa: CASSQTYNEQFF
CDR3nt: TGTGCCAGCAGTCAGACCTACAATGAGCAGTTCTTC
v_gene: TRBV7-2
j_gene: TRBJ2-1
abundance: NA
d_gene: NA

CDR3aa: CASSVTGTDSNQPQHF
CDR3nt: TGTGCCAGCAGCGTGACCGGGACAGATAGCAATCAGCCCCAGCATTTT
v_gene: TRBV5-5
j_gene: TRBJ1-5
abundance: NA
d_gene: TRBD1

CDR3aa: CASSEARDWGYTF
CDR3nt: TGTGCCAGCAGTGAAGCTAGGGACTGGGGCTACACCTTC
v_gene: TRBV6-1
j_gene: TRBJ1-2
abundance: NA
d_gene: NA

CDR3aa: CAWRSVAYGFEQYF
CDR3nt: TGTGCCTGGAGATCCGTAGCATACGGTTTCGAGCAGTACTTC
v_gene: TRBV30
j_gene: TRBJ2-7
abundance: NA
d_gene: NA

CDR3aa: CASALWRENGELFF
CDR3nt: TGTGCCAGCGCCCTGTGGCGGGAGAACGGGGAGCTGTTTTTT
v_gene: TRBV6-5
j_gene: TRBJ2-2
abundance: NA
d_gene: TRBD2

CDR3aa: CASSQDYVGGEFYGYTF
CDR3nt: TGTGCCAGCAGCCAAGATTACGTCGGCGGGGAGTTCTATGGCTACACCTTC
v_gene: TRBV3-1/TRBV3-2
j_gene: TRBJ1-2
abundance: NA
d_gene: NA

CDR3aa: CASSYSRQGLNIQYF
CDR3nt: TGTGCCAGCAGCTATAGCCGACAGGGGCTAAACATTCAGTACTTC
v_gene: TRBV6-6
j_gene: TRBJ2-4
abundance: NA
d_gene: TRBD1

CDR3aa: CASSYSTGEKLFF
CDR3nt: TGTGCCAGCAGTTACTCGACAGGGGAAAAACTGTTTTTT
v_gene: TRBV6-5
j_gene: TRBJ1-4
abundance: NA
d_gene: TRBD1

CDR3aa: CASRGSHSGRTDYGYTF
CDR3nt: TGCGCCAGCAGGGGCTCTCACAGCGGACGGACCGACTATGGCTACACCTTC
v_gene: TRBV10-2
j_gene: TRBJ1-2
abundance: NA
d_gene: NA

CDR3aa: CASRGALAGGRQQYF
CDR3nt: TGTGCCAGCAGGGGAGCCCTAGCGGGAGGGCGTCAGCAGTACTTC
v_gene: TRBV2
j_gene: TRBJ2-7
abundance: once
d_gene: TRBD2

CDR3aa: CASRRTSGRPYNEQFF
CDR3nt: TGTGCCAGCAGGCGGACTAGCGGGAGACCCTACAATGAGCAGTTCTTC
v_gene: TRBV28
j_gene: TRBJ2-1
abundance: NA
d_gene: TRBD2

CDR3aa: CASSPRGGPLHF
CDR3nt: TGTGCCAGCAGTCCGCGGGGCGGCCCCCTCCACTTT
v_gene: TRBV27
j_gene: TRBJ1-6
abundance: NA
d_gene: NA

CDR3aa: CATSRDQGTRLNEQFF
CDR3nt: TGTGCCACCAGCAGAGATCAGGGGACTAGACTCAATGAGCAGTTCTTC
v_gene: TRBV15
j_gene: TRBJ2-1
abundance: NA
d_gene: TRBD2

CDR3aa: CASTVGSAYGGEAFF
CDR3nt: TGTGCCAGCACAGTTGGTTCTGCATACGGAGGGGAAGCTTTCTTT
v_gene: TRBV28
j_gene: TRBJ1-1
abundance: NA
d_gene: NA

CDR3aa: CSVELGRGGYTF
CDR3nt: TGCAGCGTTGAGTTGGGGCGAGGTGGCTACACCTTC
v_gene: TRBV29-1
j_gene: TRBJ1-2
abundance: NA
d_gene: NA

CDR3aa: CASSYGPQYNEQFF
CDR3nt: TGCGCCAGCAGCTATGGGCCCCAATACAATGAGCAGTTCTTC
v_gene: TRBV5-1
j_gene: TRBJ2-1
abundance: few
d_gene: NA

CDR3aa: CASSKGGSGNTIYF
CDR3nt: TGTGCCAGCTCCAAAGGGGGCTCTGGAAACACCATATATTTT
v_gene: TRBV3-1/TRBV3-2
j_gene: TRBJ1-3
abundance: NA
d_gene: NA

CDR3aa: CASSRGTGESRFGIQYF
CDR3nt: TGTGCCAGCAGCCGAGGGACAGGGGAGTCTAGATTCGGCATTCAGTACTTC
v_gene: TRBV11-2
j_gene: TRBJ2-4
abundance: NA
d_gene: TRBD1

CDR3aa: CASSLLGTSGRTDTQYF
CDR3nt: TGTGCCAGCAGCTTGCTGGGGACTAGCGGGAGAACAGATACGCAGTATTTT
v_gene: TRBV5-6
j_gene: TRBJ2-3
abundance: NA
d_gene: TRBD2

CDR3aa: CASGPSVTEQYF
CDR3nt: TGTGCCAGCGGTCCCTCGGTTACGGAGCAGTACTTC
v_gene: TRBV11-2
j_gene: TRBJ2-7
abundance: NA
d_gene: NA

CDR3aa: CASTATSGSYSYNEQFF
CDR3nt: TGTGCCAGTACCGCGACTAGCGGGAGTTACTCCTACAATGAGCAGTTCTTC
v_gene: TRBV19
j_gene: TRBJ2-1
abundance: NA
d_gene: TRBD2

CDR3aa: CASSPIPGQGSYEQYF
CDR3nt: TGTGCCAGCTCACCAATTCCGGGACAGGGTTCCTACGAGCAGTACTTC
v_gene: TRBV18
j_gene: TRBJ2-7
abundance: NA
d_gene: TRBD1

CDR3aa: CASTQEGSEAFF
CDR3nt: TGTGCCAGTACTCAGGAAGGTAGTGAAGCTTTCTTT
v_gene: TRBV19
j_gene: TRBJ1-1
abundance: medium-sized
d_gene: NA

CDR3aa: CASSLRTPNTEAFF
CDR3nt: TGCGCCAGCAGCTTGAGGACACCGAACACTGAAGCTTTCTTT
v_gene: TRBV5-1
j_gene: TRBJ1-1
abundance: NA
d_gene: NA

CDR3aa: CASRGGVATNEKLFF
CDR3nt: TGTGCCAGCCGGGGCGGGGTGGCAACTAATGAAAAACTGTTTTTT
v_gene: TRBV6-5
j_gene: TRBJ1-4
abundance: NA
d_gene: NA

CDR3aa: CASKRGGNEQFF
CDR3nt: TGTGCCAGCAAAAGGGGGGGCAATGAGCAGTTCTTC
v_gene: TRBV28
j_gene: TRBJ2-1
abundance: NA
d_gene: NA

CDR3aa: CASSIPPPRHEQFF
CDR3nt: TGTGCCAGTAGTATACCTCCCCCGAGGCATGAGCAGTTCTTC
v_gene: TRBV19
j_gene: TRBJ2-1
abundance: few
d_gene: NA